Listed here is a single T cell receptor (beta chain). Its antigen is still unknown. TCRdb's table, derived via immunoSEQ multiplex PCR, lists solely in-frame clones and lacks some. Of some 130,000 clones listed, around nine tenths are singletons. Germline V gene sequence: CDR1 GTSNPN, CDR2 SVGIG (reference sequence). Germline trimming cut 1 base from V and 4 bases from J; bases unmatched to any gene: 7. This CDR3 comprises 15 residues. This sample was taken from a study of T cell responses to AZD1222 COVID-19 vaccine. Findings and caveats of the study: Spike-wide coverage was observed for vaccine-associated CD4 TCRs, with dominant responses at 160-218 and 743-854. A rise in Spike-specific TCR breadth and depth followed two AZD1222 doses. Targeting of unmutated variant regions was reportedly seen in nearly half of spike-specific TCRs.

The chain has TRBV30 and TRBJ2-7; 10 bases are a match to TRBD1. The receptor's source is an adult in good health. The source was peripheral blood, collected on day 0 of AZD1222 vaccination. The CDR3 sequence: CAWSGRQGAGYEQYF. The CDR3 region has the DNA TGTGCCTGGAGTGGTCGACAGGGGGCAGGATACGAGCAGTACTTC. Using reference TRBV30 and TRBJ2-7 for the parts outside the CDR3, the full variable domain is SQTIHQWPATLVQPVGSPLSLECTVEGTSNPNLYWYRQAAGRGLQLLFYSVGIGQISSEVPQNLSASRPQDRQFILSSKKLLLSDSGFYLCAWSGRQGAGYEQYFGPGTRLTVT.